The entry below describes one T cell receptor (beta chain). Looked up from germline, CDR1 is LNHDA and CDR2 is SQIVND (reference sequence). This CDR3 has 15 residues. Trimming removed 3 bases from V and 5 bases from J, with 16 bases in between. This sample is drawn from a study of blood T cell repertoires in COVID-19. Study as a whole: Acute and convalescent COVID-19 specimens originated in the United States, Italy and Spain. From T cells, B-cell-depleted T cells, or PBMCs came the material, which was cDNA or gDNA.

The authors' processing: Researchers report that nucleated cell counts were estimated from reference gene primer amplification. Produced via immunoSEQ multiplex PCR; TCRdb's table is partial and in-frame only. The D gene and trimming were derived from the DNA, and the V and J assignments and clone size from that table. The table records approximately 19,000 clones, about 81% of them present only once. The TCR comes from a man aged 60 to 69 with acute or convalescent COVID-19. Source material: peripheral blood. The chain combines TRBV19 with TRBJ1-1; D ambiguous. The CDR3 sequence: CASSIGSSGGTEAFF. In DNA, the CDR3 is TGTGCCAGTAGTATCGGTTCGTCCGGAGGAACTGAAGCTTTCTTT.